Listed below are T cell receptor beta chains from one sample, sequenced in a study of T cells in localized non-small cell lung cancer. TCRdb's table, derived via immunoSEQ multiplex PCR, lists solely in-frame clones and lacks some. The sample lists more than 10,000 clones, about 86% occurring once. The sample consisted of peripheral blood, taken before any cancer treatment. The receptors shown here come from a male donor aged 60 or over with stage III lung adenocarcinoma. Both conserved end residues are part of each CDR3.

v_gene: TRBV6-6; j_gene: TRBJ2-5; CDR3aa: CASSKTSGRSETQYF
v_gene: TRBV15; j_gene: TRBJ1-2; CDR3aa: CATSRDWDRYGYTF
v_gene: TRBV18; j_gene: TRBJ2-6; CDR3aa: CASSPLGSSGGANVLTF
v_gene: TRBV6-1; j_gene: TRBJ2-1; CDR3aa: CATGGGSSYNEQFF
v_gene: TRBV4-1; j_gene: TRBJ1-2; CDR3aa: CASSRSPPDRGLNGYTF
v_gene: TRBV2; j_gene: TRBJ1-4; CDR3aa: CASGTPTGPNEKLFF
v_gene: TRBV6-1; j_gene: TRBJ1-1; CDR3aa: CASRGQGTLNTEAFF
v_gene: TRBV15; j_gene: TRBJ1-2; CDR3aa: CATRPDSVTGDGYTF
v_gene: TRBV28; j_gene: NA; CDR3aa: CASARVSYLSYEQYF
v_gene: TRBV10-3; j_gene: TRBJ2-7; CDR3aa: CAISNGLAGGFSYEQYF
v_gene: TRBV10-2; j_gene: TRBJ2-7; CDR3aa: CASSTGTGLEQYF
v_gene: TRBV9; j_gene: TRBJ1-4; CDR3aa: CASSVNTATNEKLFF
v_gene: TRBV10-3; j_gene: TRBJ2-7; CDR3aa: CAISESLAGGYEQYF
v_gene: TRBV5-8; j_gene: TRBJ2-1; CDR3aa: CASSLAERGGKGSYNEQFF
v_gene: TRBV14; j_gene: TRBJ2-7; CDR3aa: CASSHAYEQYF
v_gene: TRBV27; j_gene: TRBJ1-2; CDR3aa: CASSLSTVGYGYTF
v_gene: TRBV27; j_gene: TRBJ2-5; CDR3aa: CASSPGLGFIETQYF
v_gene: TRBV5-4; j_gene: TRBJ2-5; CDR3aa: CASSFSGGNRETQYF
v_gene: TRBV5-6; j_gene: TRBJ1-5; CDR3aa: CASSLGGYQPQHF
v_gene: TRBV10-3; j_gene: TRBJ2-5; CDR3aa: CAISTGTGKETQYF
v_gene: TRBV30; j_gene: TRBJ2-3; CDR3aa: CAWRLSIVTDTQYF
v_gene: TRBV5-4; j_gene: TRBJ2-7; CDR3aa: CASSALGSSYEQYF
v_gene: TRBV19; j_gene: TRBJ2-3; CDR3aa: CASSIFSGISTDTQYF
v_gene: TRBV4-1; j_gene: TRBJ1-5; CDR3aa: CASSQAGGNINQPQHF
v_gene: TRBV5-4; j_gene: TRBJ1-1; CDR3aa: CASSFRGVTEAFF
v_gene: TRBV11-2; j_gene: TRBJ2-1; CDR3aa: CASSLDSRRLQGWDEQFF
v_gene: TRBV7-2; j_gene: TRBJ1-2; CDR3aa: CASSLGGGRGEYGYTF
v_gene: TRBV19; j_gene: TRBJ1-5; CDR3aa: CASSIGSDREGDQPQHF
v_gene: TRBV11-2; j_gene: TRBJ2-3; CDR3aa: CASSLERGRGTQYF
v_gene: TRBV5-8; j_gene: TRBJ2-3; CDR3aa: CASSLAGTDTQYF
v_gene: TRBV25-1; j_gene: TRBJ1-2; CDR3aa: CASSQGYGYTF
v_gene: TRBV10-1; j_gene: TRBJ1-1; CDR3aa: CASSESEGAEAFF
v_gene: TRBV7-5; j_gene: TRBJ1-5; CDR3aa: CARSPADRVNSNQPQHF
v_gene: TRBV6-5; j_gene: TRBJ1-4; CDR3aa: CASSYSTWAVREKLFF
v_gene: TRBV21-1; j_gene: TRBJ2-3; CDR3aa: CASGDPRVAGVDTDTQYF
v_gene: TRBV27; j_gene: TRBJ2-3; CDR3aa: CASTRGPSSTDTQYF
v_gene: TRBV10-3; j_gene: TRBJ2-2; CDR3aa: CATQGLDTGELFF
v_gene: TRBV14; j_gene: TRBJ1-4; CDR3aa: CASSQGAVRELFF
v_gene: TRBV27; j_gene: TRBJ1-2; CDR3aa: CASSFRLGWYGYTF
v_gene: TRBV5-5; j_gene: TRBJ1-6; CDR3aa: CASSHQGERDSPLHF
v_gene: TRBV4-3; j_gene: TRBJ1-1; CDR3aa: CASSHEYRAFF
v_gene: TRBV4-1; j_gene: TRBJ2-2; CDR3aa: CASSQAGTGRAGELFF
v_gene: TRBV4-1; j_gene: TRBJ2-5; CDR3aa: CASSLETGLETQYF
v_gene: TRBV5-1; j_gene: TRBJ2-3; CDR3aa: CASSLSGSQGADTQYF
v_gene: TRBV30; j_gene: TRBJ2-5; CDR3aa: CAWSVGRRETQYF
v_gene: TRBV9; j_gene: TRBJ2-3; CDR3aa: CASSARTDTQYF
v_gene: TRBV4-1; j_gene: TRBJ1-2; CDR3aa: CASSPRDREGYTF
v_gene: TRBV10-2; j_gene: TRBJ2-5; CDR3aa: CASSPGARETQYF
v_gene: TRBV11-2; j_gene: TRBJ2-7; CDR3aa: CASAPGRGYEQYF
v_gene: TRBV6-1; j_gene: TRBJ1-6; CDR3aa: CASSVPEYNSPLHF
v_gene: TRBV30; j_gene: TRBJ1-6; CDR3aa: CAWSRESYNSPLHF